This TCR beta chain was recorded in a study of T cell clonality in common variable immunodeficiency. Findings and caveats of the study: Authors noted CVID clonality's cause needs subpopulation repertoire sequencing. CVID subjects showed higher TCRbeta clonality than healthy controls. Compared with controls, CVID subjects had fewer shared TCRbeta clones.

Of note for this clone: Its antigen is unknown. The junction departs from germline at one end; a sequencing error may be responsible. The read ends 3 residues shy of where the CDR3 ends; the end is completed using the germline J gene.

Sequencing input was equivalent genomic DNA from CVID and controls. Sequencing was performed with immunoSEQ multiplex PCR; in TCRdb, only in-frame clones are kept and a portion is missing. The record shows some 40,000 clones for this sample, with no singletons present. The germline CDR1 and CDR2 sequences are SEHNR and FQNEAQ (reference sequence). This CDR3 is 15 amino acids long. The chain combines TRBV7-9 with TRBJ1-2; D possibly corresponds to TRBD1 (5 bases). The receptor comes from a person aged 18 to 75 in good health. Sequencing input: peripheral blood mononuclear cells. The CDR3 here is CASSLGTTVNSGYTF. CDR3 bases read: TGTGCCAGCAGCCTAGGCACGACAGTAAACTCTGGC.